This T cell receptor (beta chain) came from a study of T cell changes during pregnancy in multiple sclerosis. Per germline, CDR1 MNHEY and CDR2 SVGAGI. Trimming cost V 6 bases and J 0 bases, with 12 bases left between them. The CDR3 totals 14 residues. The data were produced by immunoSEQ multiplex PCR, yet TCRdb's version contains in-frame clones alone and is incomplete. Here the sample spans roughly 61,000 clones, about 90% being singletons. This rearrangement joins TRBV6-5 to TRBJ2-7; possibly TRBD1 for D (6 bases). This receptor was obtained from a female donor in good health, enrolled as a control in a pregnancy study. Sequences were derived from peripheral blood, sampled in the first trimester of pregnancy. For the CDR3, the DNA is TGTGCCAGCAGCCTCGACAGGATCTCCTACGAGCAGTACTTC. Translation gives CASSLDRISYEQYF.